This T cell receptor (beta chain) was captured by sequencing in a study of T cells in Graves' hyperthyroidism and ophthalmopathy. Study outcomes and limitations: Ophthalmopathy stood apart from stable hyperthyroidism in a 13 V-J model.

RNA transcripts provided the source from which TCR beta CDR3 regions were amplified. The TCR CDR3 first-round RT-PCR relied on the HTBI primer set. One entry per CDR3 protein results from TCRdb running MiXCR on the multiplex PCR reads. The table records approximately 610,000 distinct CDR3 sequences, approximately 15% of them present only once. This clonotype was recorded many times. Its target is unknown. The source material was blood. The clonotype was recovered from a woman in her 40s with Graves' ophthalmopathy.

The CDR3 sequence: CASSQDTWTGNTEAFF. The CDR3 DNA follows: TGCGCCAGCAGCCAAGATACGTGGACAGGCAACACTGAAGCTTTCTTT. The chain links TRBV4-1 to TRBJ1-1; 7 bases agree with TRBD1. The V and J ends lost 0 bases and 2 bases, in that order; junction bases with no gene match: 6. Germline lookup yields CDR1 MGHRA and CDR2 YSYEKL. This CDR3 is 16 amino acids long.